The sequence of this TCR beta chain was determined in a study of radiotherapy plus CTLA-4 blockade in lung cancer. Across the study: Disease control was present in 25% to 35% of patients, and objective responses in 18%. The study's findings and limits: Subsequent to radiotherapy plus ipilimumab, tumor-derived TCR clones underwent expansion in blood.

It was focal radiation plus CTLA-4 blockade with ipilimumab that patients with chemo-refractory metastatic non-small-cell lung cancer received. Per the germline V gene, CDR1 is MRHNA and CDR2 is SNTAGT. The CDR3 has 13 amino acids. The V and J ends lost 4 bases and 8 bases respectively, with 14 bases between them. Notes on this clone: Its target is unknown.

Libraries were prepared by immunoSEQ multiplex PCR; TCRdb keeps only in-frame clonotypes and omits some of them. Of some 70,000 clones in the sample, about 80% were seen once. The V gene is TRBV6-4, the J gene TRBJ1-2, with a possible D match to TRBD1 (6 bases). The source of this sequence is a human donor with non-small cell lung cancer who had a complete response to radiotherapy plus ipilimumab. This specimen was peripheral blood, taken from a patient treated with radiotherapy plus ipilimumab. CDR3: CASSGTGLNGYTF. The CDR3 coding sequence is TGTGCCAGCAGTGGAACAGGGCTCAACGGCTACACCTTC.